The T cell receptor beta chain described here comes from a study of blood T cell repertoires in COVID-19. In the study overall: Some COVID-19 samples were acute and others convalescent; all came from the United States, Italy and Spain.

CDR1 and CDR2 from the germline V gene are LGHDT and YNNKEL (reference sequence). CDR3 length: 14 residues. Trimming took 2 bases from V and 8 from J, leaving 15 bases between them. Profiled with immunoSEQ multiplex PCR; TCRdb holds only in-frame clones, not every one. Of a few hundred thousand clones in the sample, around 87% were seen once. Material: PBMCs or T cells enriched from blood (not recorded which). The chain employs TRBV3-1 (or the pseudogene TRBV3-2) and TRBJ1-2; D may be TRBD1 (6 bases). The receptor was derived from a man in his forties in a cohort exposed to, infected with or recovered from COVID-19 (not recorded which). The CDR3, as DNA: TGTGCCAGCAGCCAAACACAAACAGGGCCCGGCTACACCTTC. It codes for CASSQTQTGPGYTF.